This T cell receptor beta chain was recorded in a study of blood T cell repertoires in COVID-19. Turning to the study itself: The United States, Italy and Spain supplied acute and convalescent COVID-19 samples. T cells, B-cell-depleted T cells, or PBMCs supplied cDNA or gDNA.

In the authors' workflow: Reference gene primer amplification gave nucleated cell count estimates. Here immunoSEQ multiplex PCR was the method, and the copy in TCRdb shows in-frame clones only, minus some. Clonal size and the V and J genes are those of that table, whereas D and trimming came from the DNA. The table has some 700,000 clones, over 80% seen once. The V end was cut by 6 bases, the J end by 4 bases, with 12 bases between. Germline CDR1 and CDR2: SNHLY and FYNNEI. The CDR3 has 13 amino acids. For this clone: This sample also contains other DNA sequences that code for the same CDR3.

The sequence was obtained from a woman aged 18-29 years with acute or convalescent COVID-19. This sequence joins TRBV2 and TRBJ2-5; maybe TRBD2 (7 bases). The sample taken for sequencing was peripheral blood. The CDR3 sequence: CASRAGAGETQYF. In nucleotides, the CDR3 is TGTGCCAGCAGGGCGGGGGCTGGAGAGACCCAGTACTTC.